This is a list of T cell receptor beta chains from one sample in a study of identifying expanded T cells in peripheral blood. The table came from immunoSEQ multiplex PCR; TCRdb's copy has only in-frame clones and leaves some out. The sample includes about 110,000 clones, around 90% of them seen just once. The sample consisted of blood. These receptors were taken from a person between 18 and 75 years old in good health. Both conserved end residues are trimmed from each CDR3. The D gene is left open where the match is weak.

v_gene: TRBV5-1
d_gene: TRBD1
j_gene: TRBJ2-3
CDR3aa: ASSPSPGQNTDTQY

v_gene: TRBV5-1
d_gene: TRBD1
j_gene: TRBJ2-3
CDR3aa: ASSLPRTRGTADTQY

v_gene: TRBV5-4
d_gene: TRBD1
j_gene: TRBJ2-7
CDR3aa: ASSQGQGTPYEQY

v_gene: TRBV6-5
d_gene: -
j_gene: TRBJ2-7
CDR3aa: ASRKIGTPRKQY

v_gene: TRBV2
d_gene: -
j_gene: TRBJ2-5
CDR3aa: ASRKADGTETQY

v_gene: TRBV28
d_gene: -
j_gene: TRBJ2-3
CDR3aa: ASSSTDTQY

v_gene: TRBV6-4
d_gene: TRBD1
j_gene: TRBJ1-2
CDR3aa: ASRLTTGGDYGYT

v_gene: TRBV5-6
d_gene: TRBD1
j_gene: TRBJ2-3
CDR3aa: ASSFLQGARDTQY

v_gene: TRBV29-1
d_gene: TRBD2
j_gene: TRBJ2-7
CDR3aa: SVQTSGSTYEQY

v_gene: TRBV7-6
d_gene: -
j_gene: TRBJ2-7
CDR3aa: ASSPGFRGDLSYEQY

v_gene: TRBV6-1
d_gene: -
j_gene: TRBJ1-1
CDR3aa: ASSERHEAF

v_gene: TRBV29-1
d_gene: -
j_gene: TRBJ2-7
CDR3aa: SVEPPGQPYEQY

v_gene: TRBV6-6
d_gene: TRBD2
j_gene: TRBJ2-1
CDR3aa: ASIPSAGGLGEQF

v_gene: TRBV4-2
d_gene: -
j_gene: TRBJ2-3
CDR3aa: ASSQEREDTQY

v_gene: TRBV2
d_gene: TRBD2
j_gene: TRBJ2-5
CDR3aa: ASVTAGGPYQETQY

v_gene: TRBV5-6
d_gene: TRBD2
j_gene: TRBJ2-1
CDR3aa: ASSPYYQERGFPYNEQF

v_gene: TRBV7-8
d_gene: -
j_gene: TRBJ1-2
CDR3aa: ASSTRGTAANYGYT

v_gene: TRBV9
d_gene: -
j_gene: TRBJ1-2
CDR3aa: ASSVSHFDYGYT